This T cell receptor (beta chain) was profiled in a study of blood T cell repertoires in COVID-19. Study-level background: Some COVID-19 samples were acute and others convalescent; all came from the United States, Italy and Spain. Nucleic acid was either cDNA or gDNA, and it came from T cells, B-cell-depleted T cells, or PBMCs.

The germline V gene has CDR1 MNHNY and CDR2 SVGAGI (reference sequence). This CDR3 contains 13 residues. Trimming removed 7 bases from V and 4 bases from J, with 12 bases in between. In the authors' methods: Reference gene primer amplification gave nucleated cell count estimates. Only in-frame clones appear in the TCRdb table, and some are missing; sequencing was by immunoSEQ multiplex PCR. V and J calls and clone size come straight from that table; D and trimming were deduced from the DNA. The data hold about 97,000 clones, with about 91% observed a single time. This chain uses TRBV6-6 with TRBJ2-3; D perhaps matches TRBD2 (6 bases). The clonotype comes from a man aged 18 to 35 with acute or convalescent COVID-19. The material sequenced was peripheral blood. CDR3 DNA sequence: TGTGCCAGCACCTTCAGCGGGCCAGATACGCAGTATTTT. Amino acid sequence: CASTFSGPDTQYF.